This T cell receptor beta chain was recorded in a study of CDR3 diversity in severe acne. TCRdb analysed the PCR reads with MiXCR anew, one entry per CDR3 protein. The repertoire has some 85,000 distinct CDR3 sequences, about half of them found once; the top ten carry more than 9%. In the case of this clonotype: This may be a read error: a much more frequent sequence differs by one nucleotide. A read error is likely, as this CDR3 ends without the conserved phenylalanine or tryptophan.

Germline V lookup: CDR1 SNHLY, CDR2 FYNNEI. This CDR3 is built from 12 residues. The V segment lost 4 bases and the J segment 8 bases; nucleotides outside the gene matches: 3. This rearrangement joins TRBV2 to TRBJ1-2; 8 bases line up with TRBD1. This TCR came from a male donor with severe acne vulgaris. Source material: blood. The CDR3 spells CASSAGGAGYTS. CDR3 in DNA: TGTGCCAGCAGTGCAGGGGGCGCCGGCTACACCTCC.